Shown below are 28 T cell receptor beta chains from a single sample sequenced in a study of T cell responses to AZD1222 COVID-19 vaccine. Measured with immunoSEQ multiplex PCR; TCRdb has only the in-frame clones, and not every one. The repertoire holds over 150,000 clones, about nine tenths seen once, with roughly 5% in the top ten. The specimen comprised peripheral blood, sampled on day 0 of AZD1222 vaccination. Receptor source: an adult in good health.

The chain combines TRBV4-2 with TRBJ1-2, with 8 bases lining up with TRBD1. The CDR3 covers 16 residues. Germline V lookup: CDR1 LGHNA, CDR2 YNFKEQ. Trimming at V came to 0 bases and at J to 3 bases, leaving 6 bases not matched to a gene. The DNA of the CDR3 is TGTGCCAGCAGCCAAGATACAGGGGGTTTAGACTATGGCTACACCTTC. It is translated as CASSQDTGGLDYGYTF.

In this sample, this clone turned up a few times. V is TRBV7-8 and J is TRBJ2-7, with 8 bases matching TRBD2. V lost 5 bases and J lost 3; bases outside the gene matches: 18. The CDR3 totals 18 residues. In germline, CDR1 is SGHVS, CDR2 FQNEAQ. The CDR3 loop reads CASSPPRFGGAEGYEQYF. The CDR3 nucleotides are TGTGCCAGCAGCCCCCCCAGATTCGGGGGGGCGGAGGGCTACGAGCAGTACTTC.

The J gene is TRBJ2-2, the V gene TRBV18; the match to TRBD2 covers 11 bases. The CDR3 contains 18 residues. CDR1 is KGHSH, CDR2 LQKENI, per germline. V lost 2 bases, J lost 1 base, and 6 bases stayed unmatched. This CDR3 reads CASSPILAGVKNTGELFF. The CDR3 bases are TGTGCCAGCTCACCAATACTAGCGGGGGTCAAGAACACCGGGGAGCTGTTTTTT.

V and J are TRBV2 and TRBJ1-1; perhaps TRBD1 as D (5 bases). This CDR3 region has 15 residues. CDR1 SNHLY and CDR2 FYNNEI come from the germline V gene. The ends were cut back, 4 bases at V and 5 bases at J, with 17 bases in the middle. CDR3 in DNA: TGTGCCAGCAGTGTTTCTCGGACACCGGGGACTGAAGCTTTCTTT. Its translation is CASSVSRTPGTEAFF.

This rearrangement joins TRBV28 to TRBJ1-1, with 7 bases fitting TRBD1. With V trimmed by 6 bases and J by 4 bases, 11 bases remained unmatched. This CDR3 contains 15 residues. The germline V gene encodes CDR1 MDHEN and CDR2 SYDVKM. The CDR3, as DNA: TGTGCCAGCAGCCGGACAGGCCCCGGTGGCACTGAAGCTTTCTTT. It encodes CASSRTGPGGTEAFF.

The chain links TRBV4-2 to TRBJ2-3, with no clear D. V was trimmed by 1 base and J by 5 bases, leaving 7 bases between them. The germline V gene has CDR1 LGHNA and CDR2 YNFKEQ. This CDR3 comprises 13 residues. In DNA form, the CDR3 reads TGTGCCAGCAGCCAAGTTCAGCAAGATACGCAGTATTTT. It encodes CASSQVQQDTQYF.

CDR3 residues: CASSSLRHRRDYGYTF. The CDR3, as DNA: TGTGCCAGCAGCTCCCTAAGACACCGTAGGGACTATGGCTACACCTTC. The rearrangement uses TRBV11-2 and TRBJ1-2; D gene ambiguous. The ends were cut back, 4 bases at V and 3 bases at J, with 18 bases in the middle. Germline values: CDR1 SGHAT, CDR2 FQNNGV. The CDR3 is 16 residues long.

This clone was seen a handful of times. The rearrangement joins TRBV7-9 to TRBJ2-2; D remains ambiguous. Trimming took off 5 bases at V and 4 bases at J, with 11 bases between the two ends. Germline CDR1 reads SEHNR; CDR2 reads FQNEAQ (reference sequence). The CDR3 totals 14 residues. CDR3 sequence reads: CASSVFDSTGELFF. CDR3 DNA: TGTGCCAGCAGCGTGTTTGACTCCACCGGGGAGCTGTTTTTT.

The CDR3 loop reads CASSFSGQYTEAFF. The DNA of the CDR3 is TGTGCCAGCAGCTTCTCGGGACAGTACACTGAAGCTTTCTTT. The chain carries TRBV7-9 and TRBJ1-1; 7 bases match TRBD1. Germline V gene lookup returns CDR1 SEHNR and CDR2 FQNEAQ (reference sequence). The ends lost 3 bases at V and 3 bases at J; junction bases unmatched: 4. The CDR3 extends over 14 amino acids.

This sequence joins TRBV29-1 and TRBJ2-5; 8 bases are a match to TRBD2. The CDR3 sequence is 13 residues long. V shed 3 bases and J 5 bases; nucleotides not matched to a gene: 5. Germline CDR1 SQVTM, CDR2 ANQGSEA. The CDR3 protein is CSVEATSAETQYF. DNA of the CDR3: TGCAGCGTTGAGGCGACTAGCGCCGAGACCCAGTACTTC. The full variable domain, in which reference TRBV29-1 and TRBJ2-5 provide the parts outside the CDR3, is SAVISQKPSRDICQRGTSLTIQCQVDSQVTMMFWYRQQPGQSLTLIATANQGSEATYESGFVIDKFPISRPNLTFSTLTVSNMSPEDSSIYLCSVEATSAETQYFGPGTRLLVL.

This clone was recorded a few times. The chain is built from TRBV19 and TRBJ2-7; D is perhaps TRBD2 (6 bases). This CDR3 is 15 amino acids long. Germline loops: CDR1 LNHDA, CDR2 SQIVND (reference sequence). V was pared by 5 bases and J by 1 base, with 15 bases between. CDR3 protein: CASSWRLGESYEQYF. CDR3 bases: TGTGCCAGTAGTTGGCGACTAGGGGAGTCCTACGAGCAGTACTTC.

V gene TRBV7-2 combines with J gene TRBJ2-7; 8 nucleotides align to TRBD1. Germline loops: CDR1 SGHTA, CDR2 FQGNSA. This CDR3 has 15 residues. With V trimmed by 5 bases and J by 7 bases, 13 bases remained unmatched. The CDR3, as DNA: TGTGCCAGCAGCCAAAGGGGACAGGCGGTAATGGAGCAGTACTTC. This gives the protein CASSQRGQAVMEQYF.

The chain is built from TRBV3-1 (or the pseudogene TRBV3-2) and TRBJ1-5; D not resolved. Per germline, CDR1 LGHDT and CDR2 YNNKEL (reference sequence). The CDR3 consists of 13 residues. Trimming cost V 4 bases and J 5 bases, with 9 bases left between them. The DNA of the CDR3 is TGTGCCAGCAGCCCTTCGAGAGATCAGCCCCAGCATTTT. Residues: CASSPSRDQPQHF.

The chain joins TRBV19 to TRBJ2-1; 7 nucleotides agree with TRBD1. This CDR3 spans 15 amino acids. Germline CDR1 is LNHDA and CDR2 is SQIVND (reference sequence). The V gene end was trimmed by 1 base and the J gene end by 8 bases; junction bases not matched to a gene: 8. CDR3 nucleotide sequence: TGTGCCAGTAGTATAGGAGCAGGGGGTTTATATGAGCAGTTCTTC. Encoded protein: CASSIGAGGLYEQFF.

The chain has TRBV5-6 and TRBJ1-4; weak D call: TRBD1 (6 bases). Trimming pared 3 bases from V and 8 bases from J, leaving 17 bases between. The CDR3 sequence is 15 residues long. Germline values: CDR1 SGHDT, CDR2 YYEEEE. The CDR3 DNA follows: TGTGCCAGCAGCTCGCTAGGGGGACGCTCAGAAAAACTGTTTTTT. Protein sequence: CASSSLGGRSEKLFF.

V is TRBV7-3 and J is TRBJ2-5; D is ambiguous. The CDR3 is 16 residues long. Deletions cut 1 base from V and 4 bases from J, with 16 bases between. Germline V lookup: CDR1 SGHTA, CDR2 FQGTGA. CDR3 loop: CASSLNPRRKGETQYF. The CDR3 DNA reads as TGTGCCAGCAGCTTAAACCCGAGACGGAAGGGAGAGACCCAGTACTTC. Combining the CDR3 with reference TRBV7-3 and TRBJ2-5 gives the whole variable domain GAGVSQTPSNKVTEKGKYVELRCDPISGHTALYWYRQSLGQGPEFLIYFQGTGAADDSGLPNDRFFAVRPEGSVSTLKIQRTERGDSAVYLCASSLNPRRKGETQYFGPGTRLLVL.

The genes are TRBV6-6 and TRBJ2-7, with 7 bases lining up with TRBD1. V lost 5 bases and J lost 4; bases outside the gene matches: 11. The CDR3 loop spans 15 amino acids. Germline loops: CDR1 MNHNY, CDR2 SVGAGI (reference sequence). The CDR3 nucleotides read TGTGCCAGCAGTACACACAGGGGCCCCCCTTACGAGCAGTACTTC. It codes for CASSTHRGPPYEQYF.

This chain joins TRBV2 and TRBJ1-5; possibly TRBD1 for D (5 bases). V gave up 1 base and J gave up 7 bases, with 5 bases separating them. This CDR3 has 12 residues. CDR1 is SNHLY, CDR2 FYNNEI, per germline. The CDR3 nucleotides read TGTGCCAGCAGTGAAGAGGGGCAGCCCCAGCATTTT. Translated: CASSEEGQPQHF.

This chain joins TRBV6-2 or TRBV6-3 and TRBJ1-6; 10 bases map to TRBD1. Germline CDR1 is MNHEY and CDR2 is SVGEGT. The CDR3 extends over 15 amino acids. J lost 8 bases, V lost 4 bases, and 5 bases had no gene match. The CDR3 bases are TGTGCCAGCAGTTTCGGACAGGGGGGATATTCACCCCTCCACTTT. It codes for CASSFGQGGYSPLHF.

The chain links TRBV20-1 to TRBJ2-5, with D possibly matching TRBD1 (6 bases). CDR1 is DFQATT and CDR2 is SNEGSKA in the germline V gene (reference sequence). The ends were cut back, 3 bases at V and 5 bases at J, with 25 bases in the middle. CDR3 length: 17 residues. CDR3 amino acids: CSASPPLQGRVGETQYF. In DNA form, the CDR3 reads TGCAGTGCTAGTCCACCCCTTCAGGGGCGGGTGGGGGAGACCCAGTACTTC.

The chain recombines TRBV7-2 with TRBJ2-1; 12 nucleotides align to TRBD2. V dropped 5 bases and J dropped 3; count of bases not matched to a gene: 5. The CDR3 consists of 16 residues. From germline, CDR1 is SGHTA and CDR2 FQGNSA. DNA for the CDR3: TGTGCCAGCAGCCCTAGCGGGAGGGGGGGCTACAATGAGCAGTTCTTC. This sequence encodes CASSPSGRGGYNEQFF.

The chain uses TRBV6-5 and TRBJ2-7; a weak D match, TRBD1 (6 bases). The V end was cut by 5 bases, the J end by 0 bases, with 11 bases between. From germline, CDR1 is MNHEY and CDR2 SVGAGI. This CDR3 has 14 amino acids. The CDR3 is CASSNYRASYEQYF. In DNA form, the CDR3 reads TGTGCCAGCAGTAACTACAGGGCCTCCTACGAGCAGTACTTC.

The V and J genes are TRBV9 and TRBJ2-2; TRBD2 is a possible D gene (6 bases). Germline loops: CDR1 SGDLS, CDR2 YYNGEE. Trimming took 5 bases from V and 2 from J, leaving 13 bases between them. This CDR3 contains 15 residues. CDR3 in amino acids: CASSALAANTGELFF. CDR3 sequence (DNA): TGTGCCAGCAGTGCACTAGCCGCTAACACCGGGGAGCTGTTTTTT.

This clone was seen a few times. The chain couples TRBV3-1 (or the pseudogene TRBV3-2) to TRBJ1-1; D unclear. Germline lookup yields CDR1 LGHDT and CDR2 YNNKEL (reference sequence). Trimming took off 0 bases at V and 5 bases at J, with 28 bases between the two ends. The CDR3 covers 20 residues. The CDR3 here is CASSQEHSQLGFQVGTEAFF. The DNA for the CDR3 is TGTGCCAGCAGCCAAGAACATTCACAGCTGGGATTTCAAGTTGGGACTGAAGCTTTCTTT.

The chain combines TRBV28 with TRBJ1-6, with D possibly matching TRBD1 (5 bases). This CDR3 has 15 residues. The V and J ends lost 4 bases and 6 bases respectively, with 13 bases between them. Germline CDR1 is MDHEN and CDR2 is SYDVKM. The CDR3 DNA reads TGTGCCAGCAGTTACCGGGACCGGAGTAATTCACCCCTCCACTTT. This encodes CASSYRDRSNSPLHF.

The chain recombines TRBV7-2 with TRBJ1-2; 8 positions match TRBD1. The germline V gene encodes CDR1 SGHTA and CDR2 FQGNSA. Germline trimming cut 5 bases from V and 5 bases from J; bases unmatched to any gene: 7. CDR3 length: 14 residues. In DNA form, the CDR3 reads TGTGCCAGCAGCGTTGGACAGGGACGATATGGCTACACCTTC. Encoded protein: CASSVGQGRYGYTF.

The rearrangement links TRBV11-2 to TRBJ2-5; D gene unclear. From germline, CDR1 is SGHAT and CDR2 FQNNGV. The CDR3 length is 14 residues. Between the trimmed V and J ends, which lost 1 base and 0 bases, there was a span of 6 bases. The CDR3 spells CASSLVGYQETQYF. The DNA of the CDR3 is TGTGCCAGCAGCTTAGTTGGGTACCAAGAGACCCAGTACTTC.

As regards this clone: At one boundary the junction diverges from the germline segment, which might be a read error. Other DNA sequences in the same sample also yield this CDR3. V is TRBV29-1 and J is TRBJ1-1, with D perhaps TRBD1 (5 bases). CDR1 is SQVTM, CDR2 ANQGSEA, per germline. This CDR3 is built from 12 residues. CDR3 loop: CSAGHMNTEAFF. DNA of the CDR3: TGCAGCGCCGGACACATGAACACCGAAGCTTTCTTT. The full variable domain, its missing parts supplied by reference TRBV29-1 and TRBJ1-1, is SAVISQKPSRDICQRGTSLTIQCQVDSQVTMMFWYRQQPGQSLTLIATANQGSEATYESGFVIDKFPISRPNLTFSTLTVSNMSPEDSSIYLCSAGHMNTEAFFGQGTRLTVV.